Shown below are 21 T cell receptor beta chains from a single sample sequenced in a study of Tregs in tolerant kidney transplant recipients. The nonmyeloablative bone marrow transplants came from related graft donors, with transient mixed chimerism. Profiling relied on immunoSEQ multiplex PCR, and the TCRdb table lists in-frame clones only, not all of them. The data hold approximately 60,000 clones, with 70% to 90% observed a single time. Sequences were derived from CD4+ T cells from blood (PBMCs), sampled 6 months after the transplant. These receptors all stem from a human patient who received a combined kidney and bone marrow transplant. These T cells may partly come from the graft donor.

DNA for the CDR3: TGTGCCAGCAGTTACTCAGCGCCGGGTGGCTACACCTTC. Protein: CASSYSAPGGYTF. V and J are TRBV6-6 and TRBJ1-2; no reliable D call. In germline, CDR1 is MNHNY, CDR2 SVGAGI (reference sequence). The CDR3 extends over 13 amino acids. The V and J ends lost 0 bases and 7 bases respectively, with 9 bases between them.

This sequence joins TRBV4-2 and TRBJ2-7; 10 bases map to TRBD1. Germline CDR1 and CDR2: LGHNA and YNFKEQ. V lost 1 base to trimming and J lost 3 bases; unmatched junction nucleotides: 3. This CDR3 contains 15 residues. CDR3 DNA sequence: TGTGCCAGCAGCCAAGGCCGGGACAGGGGCTACGAGCAGTACTTC. Translation gives CASSQGRDRGYEQYF.

This chain connects TRBV11-1 to TRBJ2-1, with 8 bases lining up with TRBD1. V lost 2 bases, J lost 5 bases, and 5 bases stayed unmatched. This CDR3 spans 15 amino acids. Per germline, CDR1 SGHAT and CDR2 FQDESV (reference sequence). The CDR3 spells CASSLTRGHHNEQFF. The CDR3 coding sequence is TGTGCCAGCAGCTTAACCAGGGGGCATCACAATGAGCAGTTCTTC.

This sequence joins TRBV11-2 and TRBJ1-1, with 7 bases that match TRBD1. Germline loops: CDR1 SGHAT, CDR2 FQNNGV. The J segment lost 0 bases and the V segment lost 3 bases, leaving 10 bases of the junction unmatched. CDR3 length: 17 residues. The CDR3 sequence: CASSFRGAREVNTEAFF. CDR3 nucleotides: TGTGCCAGCAGCTTCAGGGGGGCCAGGGAGGTGAACACTGAAGCTTTCTTT.

V and J are TRBV27 and TRBJ2-3; tentatively, D is TRBD1 (5 bases). Germline assignment: CDR1 MNHEY and CDR2 SMNVEV (reference sequence). Deletions cut 8 bases from V and 2 bases from J, with 17 bases between. The CDR3 runs to 15 residues. In nucleotides, the CDR3 is TGTGCCAGCGCTCCGTTTGGGGCCATCACAGATACGCAGTATTTT. Residues: CASAPFGAITDTQYF.

V is TRBV7-8 and J is TRBJ1-1; D unresolved. There are 15 residues in the CDR3. Looked up from germline, CDR1 is SGHVS and CDR2 is FQNEAQ. Trimming took off 1 base at V and 8 bases at J, with 17 bases between the two ends. CDR3 DNA sequence: TGTGCCAGCAGCTTAGTTATAGGCGGGGTTTTGGAAGCTTTCTTT. This sequence encodes CASSLVIGGVLEAFF.

This chain connects TRBV9 to TRBJ2-3, with 7 nucleotides matching TRBD2. J gave up 2 bases and V 3 bases, and 9 bases lay outside the gene matches. The CDR3 has 16 residues. Germline lookup yields CDR1 SGDLS and CDR2 YYNGEE. CDR3 protein: CASSAIGGGFTDTQYF. In DNA, the CDR3 is TGTGCCAGCAGCGCGATCGGCGGGGGTTTCACAGATACGCAGTATTTT.

The chain recombines TRBV7-2 with TRBJ2-1; 8 bases match TRBD2. Germline-derived CDR1 and CDR2 are SGHTA and FQGNSA. This CDR3 spans 13 amino acids. V shed 6 bases and J 9 bases; nucleotides not matched to a gene: 7. This chain's CDR3 is CASSKIAGIEQFF. The CDR3 DNA sequence: TGTGCCAGCAGTAAAATAGCGGGAATTGAGCAGTTCTTC.

This chain uses TRBV7-2 with TRBJ2-5; D is possibly TRBD1 (6 bases). Germline loops: CDR1 SGHTA, CDR2 FQGNSA. Trimming cost V 1 base and J 2 bases, with 17 bases left between them. The CDR3 has 17 amino acids. CDR3 nucleotides: TGTGCCAGCAGCTTAGTTCGGGGCAGGGGTTTTCAAGAGACCCAGTACTTC. It yields the protein CASSLVRGRGFQETQYF.

CDR3: CASRQGLSVANTDTQYF. CDR3 DNA sequence: TGTGCCTCAAGACAGGGGCTATCGGTAGCTAACACAGATACGCAGTATTTT. The chain employs TRBV30 and TRBJ2-3; 8 bases map to TRBD1. In germline, CDR1 is GTSNPN, CDR2 SVGIG (reference sequence). Germline trimming cut 7 bases from V and 2 bases from J; bases unmatched to any gene: 17. The CDR3 totals 17 residues.

V is TRBV5-7 and J is TRBJ2-1; D perhaps matches TRBD2 (5 bases). TRBV5-7 qualifies as an ORF whose function is uncertain. The V gene lost 0 bases and the J gene lost 9 bases, with 22 bases spanning the gap. CDR3 length: 17 residues. The CDR3 DNA sequence: TGTGCCAGCAGCTTGGGTCTGGACTCCCATTCCCTCAGTGAGCAGTTCTTC. Translating gives CASSLGLDSHSLSEQFF.

The V call is TRBV5-6, the J call TRBJ1-1; no clear D. The CDR3 runs 14 residues. Germline V gene lookup returns CDR1 SGHDT and CDR2 YYEEEE. The V gene lost 6 bases and the J gene lost 3 bases, with 15 bases spanning the gap. CDR3 bases: TGTGCCAGCACGACGGACTTTCGGTACACTGAAGCTTTCTTT. Protein product: CASTTDFRYTEAFF.

This sequence joins TRBV11-2 and TRBJ2-1, with 7 nucleotides matching TRBD2. The CDR3 has 16 amino acids. Trimming took 2 bases from V and 0 from J; bases not matched to a gene: 4. The germline V gene has CDR1 SGHAT and CDR2 FQNNGV. The CDR3 sequence: CASSLSAGSSYNEQFF. The CDR3 nucleotides are TGTGCCAGCAGCTTATCAGCGGGATCCTCCTACAATGAGCAGTTCTTC. Drawing the rest from reference TRBV11-2 and TRBJ2-1, the complete variable domain is EAGVAQSPRYKIIEKRQSVAFWCNPISGHATLYWYQQILGQGPKLLIQFQNNGVVDDSQLPKDRFSAERLKGVDSTLKIQPAKLEDSAVYLCASSLSAGSSYNEQFFGPGTRLTVL.

The chain carries TRBV27 and TRBJ2-7, with D possibly matching TRBD1 (6 bases). This CDR3 is built from 16 residues. The V end lost 5 bases, the J end lost 3 bases, and 20 bases lay between the germline ends. The germline CDR1 and CDR2 sequences are MNHEY and SMNVEV (reference sequence). CDR3 nucleotides: TGTGCCAGCAGTGCTAATCACAGGGAAATATTCTACGAGCAGTACTTC. This codes for CASSANHREIFYEQYF.

The chain is built from TRBV28 and TRBJ2-1; D is perhaps TRBD2 (6 bases). Germline V gene data show CDR1 as MDHEN and CDR2 as SYDVKM. Between the trimmed V and J ends, which lost 8 bases and 1 base, there was a span of 12 bases. The CDR3 runs to 14 residues. In DNA form, the CDR3 reads TGTGCCAGCCACGGCGGGACGTCCTACAATGAGCAGTTCTTC. Translated, it gives CASHGGTSYNEQFF.

This chain links TRBV9 with TRBJ2-1; 9 nucleotides match TRBD2. Germline CDR1 SGDLS, CDR2 YYNGEE. The CDR3 has 15 residues. Unmatched junction bases numbered 5, after V lost 3 bases and J lost 4 bases. The CDR3 DNA follows: TGTGCCAGCAGCGCGGGGACTAGCACTTACAATGAGCAGTTCTTC. This sequence encodes CASSAGTSTYNEQFF.

This clone was recorded a few times. CDR3 nucleotide sequence: TGTGCCAGCAGCCCAAGGACTAGCGGGATACAAGAGACCCAGTACTTC. Translating it yields CASSPRTSGIQETQYF. V usage is TRBV7-9 and J usage is TRBJ2-5, with 12 nucleotides matching TRBD2. CDR1 and CDR2 from the germline V gene are SEHNR and FQNEAQ (reference sequence). CDR3 size: 16 residues. Unmatched junction bases numbered 6, after V lost 5 bases and J lost 2 bases. The variable domain in full, completed from reference TRBV7-9 and TRBJ2-5, reads DTGVSQNPRHKITKRGQNVTFRCDPISEHNRLYWYRQTLGQGPEFLTYFQNEAQLEKSRLLSDRFSAERPKGSFSTLEIQRTEQGDSAMYLCASSPRTSGIQETQYFGPGTRLLVL.

The chain couples TRBV27 to TRBJ1-5; TRBD1 matches at 9 bases. This CDR3 is built from 16 residues. J lost 1 base, V lost 6 bases, and 7 bases had no gene match. Germline V gene sequence: CDR1 MNHEY, CDR2 SMNVEV (reference sequence). DNA of the CDR3: TGTGCCAGCAGCCGAGGACAGGGGCGAAGCAATCAGCCCCAGCATTTT. Translating gives CASSRGQGRSNQPQHF.

This clone came up once. This sequence joins TRBV7-3 and TRBJ2-7, with D tentatively TRBD1 (5 bases). The CDR3 is made up of 16 amino acids. Trimming pared 5 bases from V and 2 bases from J, leaving 19 bases between. Germline V gene sequence: CDR1 SGHTA, CDR2 FQGTGA. The CDR3 DNA reads TGTGCCAGCAGCCCACGTAGGGGAAGGGTAACCTACGAGCAGTACTTC. It yields the protein CASSPRRGRVTYEQYF. The full variable domain, in which reference TRBV7-3 and TRBJ2-7 provide the parts outside the CDR3, is GAGVSQTPSNKVTEKGKYVELRCDPISGHTALYWYRQSLGQGPEFLIYFQGTGAADDSGLPNDRFFAVRPEGSVSTLKIQRTERGDSAVYLCASSPRRGRVTYEQYFGPGTRLTVT.

This clone appeared a few times. The V call is TRBV19, the J call TRBJ1-4, with a weak D call TRBD1 (6 bases). This CDR3 comprises 11 residues. V lost 6 bases and J 11 bases, leaving 10 bases between the germline ends. Germline loops: CDR1 LNHDA, CDR2 SQIVND (reference sequence). The CDR3 DNA is TGTGCCAGTAGCAGCCAGGGGAAACTGTTTTTT. It specifies CASSSQGKLFF.

This sequence joins TRBV7-2 and TRBJ1-1, with a possible D match to TRBD1 (6 bases). Deletions cut 2 bases from V and 3 bases from J, with 13 bases between. Germline V CDR1 and CDR2: SGHTA, FQGNSA. The CDR3 runs 15 residues. CDR3 nucleotides: TGTGCCAGCAGCTTACTATCAGGGGCGGACACTGAAGCTTTCTTT. As protein: CASSLLSGADTEAFF.